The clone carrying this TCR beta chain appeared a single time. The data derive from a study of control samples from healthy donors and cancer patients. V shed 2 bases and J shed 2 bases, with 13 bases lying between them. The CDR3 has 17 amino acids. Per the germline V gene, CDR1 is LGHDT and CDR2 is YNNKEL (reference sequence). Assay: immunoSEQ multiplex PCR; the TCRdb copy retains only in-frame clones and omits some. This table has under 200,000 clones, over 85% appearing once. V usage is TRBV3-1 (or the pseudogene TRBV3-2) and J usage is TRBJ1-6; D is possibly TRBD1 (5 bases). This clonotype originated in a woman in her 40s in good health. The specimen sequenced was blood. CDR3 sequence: CASSQWTGTAYNSPLHF. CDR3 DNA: TGTGCCAGCAGCCAATGGACCGGGACGGCCTATAATTCACCCCTCCACTTT.